This T cell receptor beta chain was identified in a study of Ad26.COV2.S vaccination and SARS-CoV-2 variants (dated by TCRdb to the early 2020s). About the investigation overall: Donors in the vaccine arm were drawn from COV1001, a phase I-IIa trial of Ad26.COV2.S in healthy adults that was multicentre, randomized, double-blind and placebo-controlled. Ad26.COV2.S was given intramuscularly at 5x10^10 or 1x10^11 viral particles, as a single shot or as two shots 56 days apart. Sequencing of the TCRbeta repertoire served to evaluate the specificity and breadth of SARS-CoV-2-reactive T cell receptors following Ad26.COV2.S vaccination. A total of roughly 32 samples were included in the TCR-sequenced set, comprising roughly 19 Ad26.COV2.S vaccine recipients, 5 placebo recipients and 8 SARS-CoV-2 convalescent individuals. Trial participants were randomized into five groups of five: low-dose or high-dose Ad26.COV2.S given once or twice, or placebo on both occasions. Blinding of investigators to trial group allocation was maintained during experiments and outcome assessment.

Sample treatment or condition, as interpreted from the label and publication: roughly 19 received Ad26.COV2.S at low or high dose, single or two shots; several received placebo; per-sample allocation not given. Repertoires of vaccine and placebo recipients were sequenced from samples collected on day 63 after the first injection. In Cohort 1b, roughly 25 adults aged 18-55 years were enrolled at a single site in Boston, USA, between 29 July and 7 August 2020. Ad26.COV2.S was a replication-incompetent adenovirus type 26 vector that expressed a prefusion-stabilized SARS-CoV-2 spike protein derived from the original Wuhan strain. Including cysteine and phenylalanine, the CDR3 has 11 amino acids. Only the CDR3 DNA is retained, 33 bases long and in frame from the first base. V loses 9 bases, J loses 8 bases, and the germline ends lie 13 bases apart. For CDR1 and CDR2, the germline V gene (reference sequence) lists LNHDA and SQIVND.

The immunoSEQ Assay was used to sequence TCRbeta CDR3 regions. After extraction, genomic DNA underwent amplification by bias-controlled multiplex PCR, followed by high-throughput sequencing. In the authors' own workflow: To quantify the absolute abundance of every unique TCRbeta CDR3 region, sequences were collapsed and filtered. T cell fraction was estimated by normalization of TCRbeta template counts to usable DNA, with usable DNA being measured through amplification of reference genes present in all nucleated cells. Repertoire TCRs were annotated as SARS-CoV-2-specific when V gene, CDR3 amino acid sequence and J gene were exactly matched to a known reactive TCR set. The reference SARS-CoV-2 TCR set was obtained from MIRA and was filtered for enrichment in COVID-19-positive ImmuneCODE repertoires, whereby public or cross-reactive TCRs were removed. Based on the MIRA antigens, annotated TCRs were further analysed at the level of specific ORF or position within ORF. Depth was the summed frequency of annotated unique rearrangements, while breadth was defined as annotated unique rearrangements over total unique productive rearrangements. Group comparisons of TCR breadth used two-sided Wilcoxon rank-sum tests. Here the immuneACCESS table is served through TCRdb, limited to in-frame sequences with V and J called. Missing clones are a known gap in these copies; in checked studies unresolved V genes cover under half, and the rest lacks a known reason. The V and J calls and the clone size are those of that table, but D and trimming were determined from the DNA. For this sample the table gives 350,000 to 400,000 clones, of which approximately 90% were detected only once. In total, the top ten clones hold 3.5% of the sample.

For this clone: It lacks a known antigen. No base-level quality is on record; no much larger clone is a single base apart.

Study-wide conclusions, independent of this receptor: Vaccine and placebo recipients had similar non-spike TCR breadth, a finding consistent with the vaccine containing only spike. The authors noted that the TCR breadth and depth analyses may have underestimated total T cell responses. After vaccination, spike-specific CD8+ and CD4+ T cell responses were reported to show substantial breadth. Compared with placebo recipients, Ad26.COV2.S recipients showed higher spike-specific TCR breadth (P = 0.0014). The study was not powered to compare responses between vaccine doses or regimens.

The TCR comes from a person between 18 and 59 years old who received the Ad26.COV2.S COVID-19 vaccine or a placebo. The chain joins TRBV19 to TRBJ1-2, with the D gene too uncertain to name. The input for sequencing was peripheral blood, taken in a trial of Ad26.COV2.S vaccine versus placebo. The DNA sequence reads TGTGCCAGGTTCTCCGGGAGGGGCTACACCTTC. Its translation is CARFSGRGYTF.